Shown below are 30 T cell receptor beta chains from a single sample sequenced in a study of OX40 agonist ivuxolimab in advanced cancers. The assay was immunoSEQ multiplex PCR, and TCRdb's table has in-frame clones only and misses some. The sample holds about 40,000 clones, about 87% seen once. Here the sequenced sample was CD4+ or CD8+ T cells sorted from blood, taken in a trial of the OX40 agonist ivuxolimab. The receptors were sampled from an adult with an advanced solid tumor such as melanoma, head and neck, liver or kidney cancer.

This chain connects TRBV14 to TRBJ2-7, with 7 nucleotides matching TRBD2. Germline lookup yields CDR1 SGHDN and CDR2 FVKESK. With V trimmed by 0 bases and J by 3 bases, 8 bases remained unmatched. CDR3 length equals 16 residues. CDR3 DNA: TGTGCCAGCAGCCAAGATTCTAGCGGACCTCTCTACGAGCAGTACTTC. Amino acids: CASSQDSSGPLYEQYF.

The chain couples TRBV2 to TRBJ2-7; unclear D gene. CDR1 is SNHLY, CDR2 FYNNEI, per germline. Deletions cut 5 bases from V and 0 bases from J, with 2 bases between. The length of the CDR3 is 11 residues. The CDR3 region has the DNA TGTGCCAGCAGTCACTCCTACGAGCAGTACTTC. Its protein is CASSHSYEQYF.

This clone has more than one count but fewer than ten. The chain employs TRBV9 and TRBJ2-7; D possibly matches TRBD1 or TRBD2 (6 bases each). This CDR3 comprises 14 residues. V was shortened by 4 bases and J by 5 bases, with 16 bases between the two germline ends. From germline, CDR1 is SGDLS and CDR2 YYNGEE. The CDR3 DNA sequence: TGTGCCAGCAGCCCCGGCCCGGGGGCCGACGAGCAGTACTTC. Protein product: CASSPGPGADEQYF.

The V gene is TRBV5-5, the J gene TRBJ2-3; D is ambiguous. Per the germline V gene, CDR1 is SGHKS and CDR2 is YYEKEE (reference sequence). CDR3 size: 15 residues. The V end was cut by 0 bases, the J end by 0 bases, with 8 bases between. The CDR3 is CASSLVPSSTDTQYF. The DNA of the CDR3 is TGTGCCAGCAGCTTGGTTCCGTCTAGCACAGATACGCAGTATTTT. The whole variable domain, filled in from reference TRBV5-5 and TRBJ2-3, reads DAGVTQSPTHLIKTRGQQVTLRCSPISGHKSVSWYQQVLGQGPQFIFQYYEKEERGRGNFPDRFSARQFPNYSSELNVNALLLGDSALYLCASSLVPSSTDTQYFGPGTRLTVL.

This rearrangement joins TRBV7-9 to TRBJ2-5; 9 nucleotides agree with TRBD2. This CDR3 contains 18 residues. J was trimmed by 7 bases and V by 8 bases; bases with no gene match: 23. Germline V gene sequence: CDR1 SEHNR, CDR2 FQNEAQ (reference sequence). The CDR3 nucleotides read TGTGCCAGCGGAAAACTAAACGCGGGAGGGCCGCGGAAGCGGACCCAGTACTTC. Translation gives CASGKLNAGGPRKRTQYF.

The rearrangement links TRBV6-4 to TRBJ2-3; D may be TRBD1 (5 bases). The CDR3 is 14 amino acids. The V and J ends lost 2 bases and 3 bases respectively, with 9 bases between them. Germline CDR1 reads MRHNA; CDR2 reads SNTAGT. This chain's CDR3 is CASSDGPGTDTQYF. The CDR3 DNA reads TGTGCCAGCAGTGACGGGCCAGGGACAGATACGCAGTATTTT.

The chain uses TRBV30 and TRBJ2-5; weak D call: TRBD2 (6 bases). Trimming stripped 2 bases from V and 0 bases from J, with 13 bases between. Per the germline V gene, CDR1 is GTSNPN and CDR2 is SVGIG (reference sequence). This CDR3 comprises 15 residues. In DNA form, the CDR3 reads TGTGCCTGGAGTTATGGAGCGGGCCACCAAGAGACCCAGTACTTC. Protein product: CAWSYGAGHQETQYF.

Of note for this clone: Other DNA variants within this sample encode the same CDR3. The chain has TRBV30 and TRBJ2-6, with D uncertain. From germline, CDR1 is GTSNPN and CDR2 SVGIG (reference sequence). Between the trimmed V and J ends, which lost 1 base and 4 bases, there was a span of 14 bases. The CDR3 runs 16 residues. Here the CDR3 DNA reads TGTGCCTGGAGTGAAGACGCCCTTACAGGGGCCAACGTCCTGACTTTC. Translated, it gives CAWSEDALTGANVLTF.

The rearrangement links TRBV6-5 to TRBJ2-1; D not certain. Germline CDR1 is MNHEY and CDR2 is SVGAGI. V shed 2 bases and J shed 2 bases, with 10 bases lying between them. The CDR3 extends over 15 amino acids. CDR3 DNA sequence: TGTGCCAGCAGTTACGGTGTCCCCACCTACAATGAGCAGTTCTTC. Translated: CASSYGVPTYNEQFF.

The chain combines TRBV9 with TRBJ1-1; 7 positions match TRBD1. V trimming: 4 bases; J trimming: 5 bases; junction bases outside the gene matches: 8. The CDR3 is made up of 14 amino acids. Germline V lookup: CDR1 SGDLS, CDR2 YYNGEE. In nucleotides, the CDR3 is TGTGCCAGCAGCACCCAGGGGGGCGGAACTGAAGCTTTCTTT. Translated, it gives CASSTQGGGTEAFF. The complete variable domain, with remaining parts taken from reference TRBV9 and TRBJ1-1, reads DSGVTQTPKHLITATGQRVTLRCSPRSGDLSVYWYQQSLDQGLQFLIQYYNGEERAKGNILERFSAQQFPDLHSELNLSSLELGDSALYFCASSTQGGGTEAFFGQGTRLTVV.

The chain recombines TRBV19 with TRBJ2-7; D is possibly TRBD1 (6 bases). Trimming removed 5 bases at V and 3 bases at J, with 14 bases between. This CDR3 is 14 amino acids long. The germline CDR1 and CDR2 sequences are LNHDA and SQIVND (reference sequence). CDR3 coding DNA: TGTGCCAGTAGTGTCCCCGGACAGTTCTACGAGCAGTACTTC. It translates to CASSVPGQFYEQYF.

This clone was counted only a few times. The chain employs TRBV29-1 and TRBJ2-1; no definite D call. CDR3 size: 12 residues. The V end was cut by 1 base, the J end by 7 bases, with 8 bases between. From germline, CDR1 is SQVTM and CDR2 ANQGSEA. Here the CDR3 DNA reads TGCAGCGTTGAAGTATATAGTAATGAGCAGTTCTTC. Its translation is CSVEVYSNEQFF.

The chain combines TRBV28 with TRBJ2-7; TRBD1 agrees at 10 bases. Looked up from germline, CDR1 is MDHEN and CDR2 is SYDVKM. V lost 6 bases, J lost 7 bases, and 9 bases stayed unmatched. This CDR3 contains 14 residues. The CDR3 sequence is CASSFGTGDQEQYF. DNA of the CDR3: TGTGCCAGCAGCTTCGGGACAGGGGATCAGGAGCAGTACTTC.

This clone has only a few counts. The chain employs TRBV5-1 and TRBJ2-2; no definite D call. Trimming took off 2 bases at V and 5 bases at J, with 1 base between the two ends. The CDR3 has 11 amino acids. Per germline, CDR1 SGHRS and CDR2 YFSETQ. CDR3 loop: CASSFTGELFF. The DNA for the CDR3 is TGCGCCAGCAGCTTTACCGGGGAGCTGTTTTTT.

As concerns this clone: This specimen includes other DNA sequences encoding the same CDR3. The chain couples TRBV6-5 to TRBJ2-7, with 11 bases identical to TRBD1. J was trimmed by 3 bases and V by 6 bases; bases with no gene match: 4. The length of the CDR3 is 14 residues. Germline lookup yields CDR1 MNHEY and CDR2 SVGAGI. The CDR3 bases are TGTGCCAGCAGCCCGGGACAGGGGGGCTACGAGCAGTACTTC. The encoded protein is CASSPGQGGYEQYF.

V gene TRBV19 combines with J gene TRBJ2-7; no reliable D call. CDR3 length equals 13 residues. CDR1 is LNHDA and CDR2 is SQIVND in the germline V gene (reference sequence). V shed 3 bases and J shed 3 bases, with 9 bases lying between them. The CDR3 loop is CASSISGYYEQYF. The DNA for the CDR3 is TGTGCCAGTAGTATTTCAGGTTACTACGAGCAGTACTTC.

The chain links TRBV13 to TRBJ2-1, with 7 bases that match TRBD2. Germline values: CDR1 PRHDT, CDR2 FYEKMQ (reference sequence). The V and J ends lost 1 base and 4 bases, in that order; junction bases with no gene match: 13. CDR3 length: 18 amino acids. CDR3 sequence reads: CASSLESSPSGNYNEQFF. Written as DNA, the CDR3 is TGTGCCAGCAGCTTAGAAAGTTCCCCTAGCGGAAATTACAATGAGCAGTTCTTC.

This chain links TRBV7-9 with TRBJ2-1; tentative D call: TRBD1 (5 bases). CDR3 length equals 17 residues. V shed 5 bases and J shed 4 bases, with 21 bases lying between them. CDR1 SEHNR and CDR2 FQNEAQ come from the germline V gene (reference sequence). This chain's CDR3 is CASSPSNWQGSYNEQFF. The CDR3 bases are TGTGCCAGCAGCCCATCTAACTGGCAGGGAAGTTACAATGAGCAGTTCTTC.

The CDR3 reads CASSVESMLPDETQYF. DNA of the CDR3: TGTGCCAGCAGCGTAGAATCGATGCTGCCAGACGAGACCCAGTACTTC. This rearrangement joins TRBV9 to TRBJ2-5; no definite D call. The V end was cut by 0 bases, the J end by 5 bases, with 17 bases between. The CDR3 is 16 amino acids. Germline V gene data show CDR1 as SGDLS and CDR2 as YYNGEE.

The rearrangement links TRBV5-1 to TRBJ2-6; D is perhaps TRBD1 (6 bases). V lost 7 bases, J lost 4 bases, and 21 bases lay in between. The germline gives CDR1 SGHRS, CDR2 YFSETQ. This CDR3 spans 17 amino acids. DNA of the CDR3: TGCGCCAGCCTCCAGGGACACTCGGTGGAGGGGGCCAACGTCCTGACTTTC. Protein sequence: CASLQGHSVEGANVLTF.

The V and J genes are TRBV27 and TRBJ2-5; TRBD1 might be the D (6 bases). Germline CDR1 is MNHEY and CDR2 is SMNVEV (reference sequence). Trimming removed 1 base at V and 2 bases at J, with 20 bases between. The CDR3 has 18 amino acids. CDR3 amino acids: CASSLLRGSNVGQETQYF. Written as DNA, the CDR3 is TGTGCCAGCAGTTTATTGAGGGGGAGCAACGTCGGGCAAGAGACCCAGTACTTC.

This chain links TRBV11-2 with TRBJ2-7; 7 bases match TRBD1. The CDR3 has 14 amino acids. The ends lost 2 bases at V and 3 bases at J; junction bases unmatched: 4. Germline CDR1 and CDR2: SGHAT and FQNNGV. The CDR3 DNA sequence: TGTGCCAGCAGCTTACGGGACAGCCGCTACGAGCAGTACTTC. It yields the protein CASSLRDSRYEQYF.

The rearrangement uses TRBV4-2 and TRBJ2-7, with D unclear. There are 13 residues in the CDR3. Trimming cost V 3 bases and J 3 bases, with 9 bases left between them. CDR1 is LGHNA, CDR2 YNFKEQ, per germline. This chain's CDR3 is CASSHGDVYEQYF. The CDR3 nucleotides are TGTGCCAGCAGCCATGGTGACGTCTACGAGCAGTACTTC.

The chain employs TRBV19 and TRBJ2-1; D gene unclear. The CDR3 covers 10 residues. CDR1 and CDR2 from the germline V gene are LNHDA and SQIVND (reference sequence). The V and J ends lost 10 bases and 5 bases respectively, with 6 bases between them. The CDR3 region has the DNA TGTGCCACTTTTGACAATGAGCAGTTCTTC. Residues: CATFDNEQFF. Full variable domain (remainder filled in from reference TRBV19 and TRBJ2-1): DGGITQSPKYLFRKEGQNVTLSCEQNLNHDAMYWYRQDPGQGLRLIYYSQIVNDFQKGDIAEGYSVSREKKESFPLTVTSAQKNPTAFYLCATFDNEQFFGPGTRLTVL.

CDR3 nucleotide sequence: TGTGCCAGCAGTTTAGAGGGAGGTTCCTACAATGAGCAGTTCTTC. Translating it yields CASSLEGGSYNEQFF. The chain is built from TRBV27 and TRBJ2-1; D is perhaps TRBD2 (6 bases). CDR1 is MNHEY and CDR2 is SMNVEV in the germline V gene (reference sequence). This CDR3 comprises 15 residues. Trimming removed 2 bases from V and 1 base from J, with 9 bases in between.

The chain combines TRBV27 with TRBJ2-7; 9 bases line up with TRBD1. CDR3 length: 15 amino acids. CDR1 and CDR2 (germline): MNHEY, SMNVEV (reference sequence). The J segment lost 6 bases and the V segment lost 2 bases, leaving 8 bases of the junction unmatched. CDR3 amino acids: CASSLMGQGSAEQYF. The DNA of the CDR3 is TGTGCCAGCAGTTTAATGGGACAGGGTTCGGCCGAGCAGTACTTC.

The V call is TRBV5-8, the J call TRBJ2-7; D is undetermined. The CDR3 consists of 14 residues. Trimming stripped 0 bases from V and 0 bases from J, with 7 bases between. Germline assignment: CDR1 SGHTS and CDR2 YDEGEE. CDR3: CASSLATFSYEQYF. In DNA form, the CDR3 reads TGTGCCAGCAGCTTGGCTACATTCTCCTACGAGCAGTACTTC.

The V call is TRBV6-1, the J call TRBJ1-1, with 9 nucleotides matching TRBD1. This CDR3 has 18 residues. Germline CDR1 and CDR2: MNHNS and SASEGT. V was clipped by 1 base and J by 5 bases; unmatched bases: 14. The CDR3 DNA is TGTGCCAGCAGTGAAGTCGTTGACAGGGGGATGTATGAAACTGAAGCTTTCTTT. It yields the protein CASSEVVDRGMYETEAFF.

The V gene is TRBV21-1, the J gene TRBJ2-7; TRBD1 is taken as the D call from the table, unchecked against the DNA. TRBV21-1 is labeled a pseudogene. The CDR3 consists of 22 residues. In nucleotides, the CDR3 is TGTGCCAGCAGGCCGAACGGGACAGGGGGCGCTCAATGGGCGGTCCGTGGTTACGAGCAGTACTTC. Translating gives CASRPNGTGGAQWAVRGYEQYF.

The chain recombines TRBV7-9 with TRBJ1-2; D perhaps matches TRBD1 (5 bases). Trimming shortened V by 4 bases and J by 2 bases, and 11 bases separated the two germline ends. The CDR3 contains 14 residues. CDR1 SEHNR and CDR2 FQNEAQ come from the germline V gene (reference sequence). The CDR3 reads CASSSGQGNYGYTF. The CDR3, as DNA: TGTGCCAGCAGCTCTGGGCAGGGAAACTATGGCTACACCTTC.